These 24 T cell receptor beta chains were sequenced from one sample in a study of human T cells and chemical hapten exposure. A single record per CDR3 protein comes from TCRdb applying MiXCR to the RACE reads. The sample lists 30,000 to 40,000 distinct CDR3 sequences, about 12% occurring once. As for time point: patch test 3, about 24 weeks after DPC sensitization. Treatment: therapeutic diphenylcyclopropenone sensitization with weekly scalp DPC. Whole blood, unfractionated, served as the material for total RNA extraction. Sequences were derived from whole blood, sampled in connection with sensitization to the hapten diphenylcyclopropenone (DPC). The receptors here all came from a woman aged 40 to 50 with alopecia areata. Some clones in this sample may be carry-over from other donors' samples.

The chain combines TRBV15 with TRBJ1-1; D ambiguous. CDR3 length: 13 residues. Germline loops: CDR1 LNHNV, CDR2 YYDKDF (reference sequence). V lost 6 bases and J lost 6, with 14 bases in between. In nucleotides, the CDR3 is TGTGCCACCAGTGGAGTCTGGAGGCCTGAAGCTTTCTTT. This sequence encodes CATSGVWRPEAFF.

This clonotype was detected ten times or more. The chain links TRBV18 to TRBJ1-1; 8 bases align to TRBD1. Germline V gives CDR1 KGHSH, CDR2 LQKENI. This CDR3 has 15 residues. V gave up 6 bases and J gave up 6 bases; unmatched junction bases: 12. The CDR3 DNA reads TGTGCCAGCTCGCCGGGACAGGTCTTAGTGGCTGAAGCTTTCTTT. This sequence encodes CASSPGQVLVAEAFF.

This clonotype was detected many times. The CDR3 coding sequence is TGCAGTGCTAGCCCAACTAGCGGGAGGTTGCAGTTCTTC. Residues: CSASPTSGRLQFF. V gene TRBV20-1 combines with J gene TRBJ2-1; TRBD2 agrees at 12 bases. The CDR3 has 13 residues. V shed 3 bases and J 12 bases; nucleotides not matched to a gene: 6. The germline V gene has CDR1 DFQATT and CDR2 SNEGSKA (reference sequence).

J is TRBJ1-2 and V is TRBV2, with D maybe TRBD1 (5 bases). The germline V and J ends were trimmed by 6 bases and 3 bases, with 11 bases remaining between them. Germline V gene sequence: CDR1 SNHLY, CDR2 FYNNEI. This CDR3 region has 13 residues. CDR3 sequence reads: CASRPGTDYGYTF. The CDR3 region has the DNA TGTGCCAGCAGGCCAGGGACCGACTATGGCTACACCTTC.

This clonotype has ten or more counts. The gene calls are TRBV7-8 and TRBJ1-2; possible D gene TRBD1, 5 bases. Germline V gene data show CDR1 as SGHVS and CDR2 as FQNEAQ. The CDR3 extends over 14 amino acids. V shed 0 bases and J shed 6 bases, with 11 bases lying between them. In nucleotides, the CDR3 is TGTGCCAGCAGCTTAGCGATAGGGGTCCATGGCTACACCTTC. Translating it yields CASSLAIGVHGYTF.

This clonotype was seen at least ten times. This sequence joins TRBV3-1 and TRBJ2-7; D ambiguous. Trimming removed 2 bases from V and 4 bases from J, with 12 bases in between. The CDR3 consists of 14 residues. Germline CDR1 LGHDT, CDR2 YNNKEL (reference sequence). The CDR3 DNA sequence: TGTGCCAGCAGCCAATCCCCCTCAACGTACGAGCAGTACTTC. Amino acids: CASSQSPSTYEQYF.

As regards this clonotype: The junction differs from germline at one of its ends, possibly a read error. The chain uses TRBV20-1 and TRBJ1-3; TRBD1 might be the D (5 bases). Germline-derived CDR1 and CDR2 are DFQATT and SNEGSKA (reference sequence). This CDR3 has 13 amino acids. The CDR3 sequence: CSARDQGSNTIYF. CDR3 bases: TGCAGTGCTCGAGATCAGGGTTCAAACACCATATATTTT.

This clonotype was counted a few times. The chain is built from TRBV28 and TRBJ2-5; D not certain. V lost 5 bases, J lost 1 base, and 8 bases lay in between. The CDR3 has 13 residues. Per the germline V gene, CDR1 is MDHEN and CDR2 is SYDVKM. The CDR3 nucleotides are TGTGCCAGCAGTGCAGGTACCCAAGAGACCCAGTACTTC. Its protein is CASSAGTQETQYF.

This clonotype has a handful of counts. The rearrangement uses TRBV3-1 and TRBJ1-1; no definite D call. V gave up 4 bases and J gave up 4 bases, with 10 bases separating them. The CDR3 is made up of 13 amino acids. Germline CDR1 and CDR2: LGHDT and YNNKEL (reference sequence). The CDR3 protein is CASSPKGTTEAFF. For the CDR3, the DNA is TGTGCCAGCAGCCCGAAGGGTACCACTGAAGCTTTCTTT.

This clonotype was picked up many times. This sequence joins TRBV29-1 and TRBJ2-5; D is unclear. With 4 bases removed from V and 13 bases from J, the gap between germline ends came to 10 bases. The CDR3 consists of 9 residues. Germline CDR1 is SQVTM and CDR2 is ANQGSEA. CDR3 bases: TGCAGCGTTGTTGAAGAGTCGTACTTC. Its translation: CSVVEESYF.

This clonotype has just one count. The CDR3 protein is CASSLNRLAGAEETQYF. In DNA, the CDR3 is TGTGCCAGCAGCTTAAATCGGCTAGCGGGGGCCGAAGAGACCCAGTACTTC. The V gene is TRBV7-8, the J gene TRBJ2-5; 10 nucleotides match TRBD2. The CDR3 length is 17 residues. V was pared by 2 bases and J by 3 bases, with 9 bases of the junction left unmatched. The V gene's germline CDR1 is SGHVS and CDR2 FQNEAQ.

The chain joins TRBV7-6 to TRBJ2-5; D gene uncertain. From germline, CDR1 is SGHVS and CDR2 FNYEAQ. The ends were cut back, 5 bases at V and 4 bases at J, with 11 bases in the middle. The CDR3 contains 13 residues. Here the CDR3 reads CASSASPRETQYF. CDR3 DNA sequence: TGTGCCAGCAGCGCCTCCCCTAGAGAGACCCAGTACTTC.

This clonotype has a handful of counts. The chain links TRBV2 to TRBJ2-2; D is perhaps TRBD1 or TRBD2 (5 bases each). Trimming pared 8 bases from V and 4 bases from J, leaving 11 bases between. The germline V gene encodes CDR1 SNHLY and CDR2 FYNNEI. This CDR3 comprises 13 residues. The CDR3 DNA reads TGTGCCAGCGAGGGGCGCGGCACCGGGGAGCTGTTTTTT. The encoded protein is CASEGRGTGELFF. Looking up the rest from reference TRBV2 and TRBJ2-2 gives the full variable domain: EPEVTQTPSHQVTQMGQEVILRCVPISNHLYFYWYRQILGQKVEFLVSFYNNEISEKSEIFDDQFSVERPDGSNFTLKIRSTKLEDSAMYFCASEGRGTGELFFGEGSRLTVL.

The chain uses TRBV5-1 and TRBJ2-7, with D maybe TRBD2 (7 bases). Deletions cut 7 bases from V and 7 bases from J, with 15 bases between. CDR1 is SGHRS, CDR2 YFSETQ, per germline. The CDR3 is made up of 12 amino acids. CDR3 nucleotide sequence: TGCGCCAGCCCCGGGGGGCCGAGGGAGCAGTACTTC. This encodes CASPGGPREQYF.

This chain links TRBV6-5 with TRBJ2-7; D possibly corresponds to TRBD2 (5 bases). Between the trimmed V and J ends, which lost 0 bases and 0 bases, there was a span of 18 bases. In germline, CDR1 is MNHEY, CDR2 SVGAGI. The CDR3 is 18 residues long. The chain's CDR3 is CASSYSRLSTVSSYEQYF. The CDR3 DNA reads TGTGCCAGCAGTTACTCGAGACTAAGCACCGTGAGCTCCTACGAGCAGTACTTC.

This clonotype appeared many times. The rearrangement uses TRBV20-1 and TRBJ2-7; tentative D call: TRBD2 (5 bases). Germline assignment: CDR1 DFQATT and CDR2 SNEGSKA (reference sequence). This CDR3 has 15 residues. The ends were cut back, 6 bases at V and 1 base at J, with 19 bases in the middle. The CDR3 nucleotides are TGCAGTGCGCCCTCGCGCCTAGCCCTATCCTACGAGCAGTACTTC. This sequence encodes CSAPSRLALSYEQYF.

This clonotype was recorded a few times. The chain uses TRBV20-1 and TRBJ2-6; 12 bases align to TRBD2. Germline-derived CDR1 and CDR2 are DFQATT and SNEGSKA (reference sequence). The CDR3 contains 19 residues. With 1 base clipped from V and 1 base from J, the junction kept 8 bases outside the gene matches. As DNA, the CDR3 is TGCAGTGCTAGAGTTGCTAGCGGGAGGGAATTATCTGGGGCCAACGTCCTGACTTTC. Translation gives CSARVASGRELSGANVLTF.

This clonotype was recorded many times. The CDR3 sequence: CASSLGGDSNQPQHF. The DNA of the CDR3 is TGTGCCAGCAGTTTAGGTGGAGATAGCAATCAGCCCCAGCATTTT. The chain uses TRBV12-3 or TRBV12-4 and TRBJ1-5; D not resolved. The CDR3 length is 15 residues. Trimming cost V 1 base and J 0 bases, with 7 bases left between them.

DNA of the CDR3: TGTGCCAGCAGCAAAGAGGGGGGCCTCAGGGTATATGGCTACACCTTC. It specifies CASSKEGGLRVYGYTF. The gene calls are TRBV21-1 and TRBJ1-2; the tabulated D call, TRBD1, remains unverified against the DNA. TRBV21-1 is noted as a pseudogene. The CDR3 runs 16 residues.

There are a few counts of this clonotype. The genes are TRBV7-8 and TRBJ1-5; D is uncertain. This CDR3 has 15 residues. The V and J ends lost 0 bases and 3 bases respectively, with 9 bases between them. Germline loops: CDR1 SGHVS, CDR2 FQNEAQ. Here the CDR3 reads CASSLAYAPNQPQHF. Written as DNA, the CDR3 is TGTGCCAGCAGCTTAGCCTATGCTCCCAATCAGCCCCAGCATTTT.

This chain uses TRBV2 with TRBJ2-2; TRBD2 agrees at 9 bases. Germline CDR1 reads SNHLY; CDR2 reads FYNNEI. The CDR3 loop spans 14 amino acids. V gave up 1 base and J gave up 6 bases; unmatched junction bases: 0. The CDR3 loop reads CASSEGTSAGELFF. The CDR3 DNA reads TGTGCCAGCAGTGAAGGGACTAGCGCCGGGGAGCTGTTTTTT.

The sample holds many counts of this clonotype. CDR3 sequence reads: CASTPGHGVNEQFF. DNA of the CDR3: TGTGCCAGCACTCCAGGACATGGGGTGAATGAGCAGTTCTTC. The rearrangement links TRBV2 to TRBJ2-1, with a tentative D call TRBD1 (5 bases). The V gene's germline CDR1 is SNHLY and CDR2 FYNNEI. Between the trimmed V and J ends, which lost 7 bases and 7 bases, there was a span of 17 bases. This CDR3 has 14 residues. The whole variable domain, remainder taken from reference TRBV2 and TRBJ2-1, is EPEVTQTPSHQVTQMGQEVILRCVPISNHLYFYWYRQILGQKVEFLVSFYNNEISEKSEIFDDQFSVERPDGSNFTLKIRSTKLEDSAMYFCASTPGHGVNEQFFGPGTRLTVL.

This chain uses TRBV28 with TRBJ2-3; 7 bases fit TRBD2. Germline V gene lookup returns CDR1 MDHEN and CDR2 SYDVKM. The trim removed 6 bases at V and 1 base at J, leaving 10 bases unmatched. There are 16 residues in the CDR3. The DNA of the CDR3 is TGTGCCAGCAGCCCCCGGAAGGCGGGGGGCACAGATACGCAGTATTTT. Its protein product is CASSPRKAGGTDTQYF.

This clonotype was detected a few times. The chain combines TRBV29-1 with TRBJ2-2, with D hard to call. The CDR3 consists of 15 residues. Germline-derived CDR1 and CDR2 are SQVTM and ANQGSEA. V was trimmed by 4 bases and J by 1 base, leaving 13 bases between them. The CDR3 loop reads CSVGSDSGNTGELFF. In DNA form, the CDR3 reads TGCAGCGTTGGTTCCGACTCGGGGAACACCGGGGAGCTGTTTTTT.